The T cell receptor beta chain described here comes from a study of cytomegalovirus exposure and HLA in healthy donors. Study-level results: Cytomegalovirus-associated status was assigned to about 160 TCR beta chains.

The CDR3 has 16 residues. V was cut by 5 bases and J by 2 bases, with 16 bases left in between. CDR1 and CDR2 from the germline V gene are MNHEY and SMNVEV (reference sequence). The PCR ran on 60 Vbeta and 13 Jbeta primers. Clones were sequenced by immunoSEQ multiplex PCR, and TCRdb holds only the in-frame ones, with some missing. This table holds approximately 120,000 clones, about 80% found once. Notes on this clone: Its antigen remains unidentified.

Donors showed nominal health when sampled, although they likely had unrecorded immune exposures. The TCR sequence derives from a woman aged 45-60 years in good health and CMV-seropositive. The chain joins TRBV27 to TRBJ1-3, with D possibly TRBD1 on 6 matching bases. Material for sequencing was PBMCs. CDR3 DNA sequence: TGTGCCAGCAGTATCCGTCACAGGGTGCCTGGAAACACCATATATTTT. Its translation: CASSIRHRVPGNTIYF.